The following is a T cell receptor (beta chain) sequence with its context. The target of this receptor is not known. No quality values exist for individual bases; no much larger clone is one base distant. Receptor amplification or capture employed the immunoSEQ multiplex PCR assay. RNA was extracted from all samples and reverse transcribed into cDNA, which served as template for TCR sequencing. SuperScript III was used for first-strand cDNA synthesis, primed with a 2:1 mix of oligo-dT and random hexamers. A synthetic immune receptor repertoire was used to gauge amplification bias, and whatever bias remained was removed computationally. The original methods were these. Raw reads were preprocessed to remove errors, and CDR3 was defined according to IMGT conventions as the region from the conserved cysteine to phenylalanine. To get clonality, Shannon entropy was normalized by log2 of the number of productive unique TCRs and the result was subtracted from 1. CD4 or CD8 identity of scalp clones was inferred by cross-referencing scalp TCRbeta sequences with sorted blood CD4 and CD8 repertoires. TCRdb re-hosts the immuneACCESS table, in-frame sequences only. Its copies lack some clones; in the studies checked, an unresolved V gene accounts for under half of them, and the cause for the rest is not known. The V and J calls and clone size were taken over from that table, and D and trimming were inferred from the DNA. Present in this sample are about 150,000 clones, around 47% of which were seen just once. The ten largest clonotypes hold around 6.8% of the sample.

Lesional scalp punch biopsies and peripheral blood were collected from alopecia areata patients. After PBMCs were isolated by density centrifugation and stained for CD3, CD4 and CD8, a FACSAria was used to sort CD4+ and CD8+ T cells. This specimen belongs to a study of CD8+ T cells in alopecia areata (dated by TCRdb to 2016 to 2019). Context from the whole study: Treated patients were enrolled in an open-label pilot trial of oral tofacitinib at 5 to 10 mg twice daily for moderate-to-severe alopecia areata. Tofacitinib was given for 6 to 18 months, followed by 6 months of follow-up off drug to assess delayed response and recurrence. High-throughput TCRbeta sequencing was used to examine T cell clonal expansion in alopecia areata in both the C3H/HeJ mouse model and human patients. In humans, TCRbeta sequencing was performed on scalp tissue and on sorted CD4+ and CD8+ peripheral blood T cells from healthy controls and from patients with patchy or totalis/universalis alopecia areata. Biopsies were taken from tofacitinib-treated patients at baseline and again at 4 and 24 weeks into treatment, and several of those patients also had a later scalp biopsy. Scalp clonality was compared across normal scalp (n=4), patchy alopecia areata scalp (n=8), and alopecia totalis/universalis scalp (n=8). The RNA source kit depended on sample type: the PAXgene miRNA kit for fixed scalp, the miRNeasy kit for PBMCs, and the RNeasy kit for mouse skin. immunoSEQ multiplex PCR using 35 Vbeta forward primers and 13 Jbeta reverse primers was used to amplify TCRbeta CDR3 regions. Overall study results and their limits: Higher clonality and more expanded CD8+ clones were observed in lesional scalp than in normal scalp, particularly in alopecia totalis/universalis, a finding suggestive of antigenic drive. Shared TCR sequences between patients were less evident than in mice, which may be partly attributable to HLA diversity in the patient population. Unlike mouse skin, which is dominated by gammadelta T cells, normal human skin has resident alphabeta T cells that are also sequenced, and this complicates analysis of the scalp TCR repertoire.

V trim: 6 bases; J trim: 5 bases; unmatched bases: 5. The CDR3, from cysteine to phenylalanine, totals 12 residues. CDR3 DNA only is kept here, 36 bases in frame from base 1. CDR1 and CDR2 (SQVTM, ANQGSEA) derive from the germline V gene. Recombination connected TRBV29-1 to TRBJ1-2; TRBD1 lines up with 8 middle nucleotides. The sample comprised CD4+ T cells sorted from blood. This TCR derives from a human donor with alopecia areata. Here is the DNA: TGCAGCGTCGACAGGGGAAGGTATGGCTACACCTTC. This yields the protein CSVDRGRYGYTF.